This entry is about one T cell receptor (beta chain). This sample is part of a study of blood T cell repertoires in COVID-19. Overall study context: Sites in the United States, Italy and Spain provided acute and convalescent COVID-19 samples. PBMCs, B-cell-depleted T cells, or T cells provided the cDNA or gDNA that made up the material.

The CDR3 length is 15 residues. Per the original data handling: Quantification of nucleated cells was approximated via reference gene primer amplification. Clones were read by immunoSEQ multiplex PCR, and TCRdb kept only the in-frame ones, dropping some. V and J calls and clone size are copied from that table; D and trimming were computed from the DNA. The sample has 30,000 to 45,000 clones, about 77% seen once; the top ten hold around 35%. Sequences were obtained from peripheral blood. The source is a man aged 55 to 70 with acute or convalescent COVID-19. The rearrangement joins TRBV21-1 to TRBJ2-5; no check of the table's D call, TRBD1, against the DNA was made. TRBV21-1 is termed a pseudogene. CDR3 bases: TGTGCCAGCAGCAAAGGGACAGGGGAACGCGAGACCCAGTACTTC. Residues: CASSKGTGERETQYF.